The rows below give T cell receptor beta chains drawn from one sample of a study of read filtering for tumor transcriptome and immune sequencing. Using its own MiXCR run on the reads, TCRdb lists one record per CDR3 protein. The table lists 100,000 to 150,000 distinct CDR3 sequences, 13% of them singletons. Sequenced material: a population of CD138-negative cells sorted from bone marrow. The receptors here all came from a donor at least 40 years old with multiple myeloma. Both conserved end residues are part of each CDR3. Fields, in order: CDR3 protein, CDR3 DNA, D gene, J gene, clone size, V gene. A D gene is named only where the DNA matches it firmly. The size entry is marked missing in some rows and otherwise reads once, few, many or a size class.

CDR3 protein: CSVDGSSRDLVWTDTQYF; CDR3 DNA: TGCAGCGTTGATGGATCCTCCAGAGACTTGGTTTGGACAGATACGCAGTATTTT; D gene: .; J gene: TRBJ2-3; clone size: many; V gene: TRBV29-1
CDR3 protein: CASSQRVRDIQYF; CDR3 DNA: TGCGCCAGCAGCCAACGCGTAAGGGACATTCAGTACTTC; D gene: .; J gene: TRBJ2-4; clone size: many; V gene: TRBV4-1
CDR3 protein: CASSLLGLENTEAFF; CDR3 DNA: TGTGCCAGCAGCCTCCTTGGACTGGAGAACACTGAAGCTTTCTTT; D gene: .; J gene: TRBJ1-1; clone size: many; V gene: TRBV14
CDR3 protein: CSARDWGGSYNEQFF; CDR3 DNA: TGCAGTGCTAGAGATTGGGGGGGCTCCTACAATGAGCAGTTCTTC; D gene: TRBD2; J gene: TRBJ2-1; clone size: many; V gene: TRBV20-1
CDR3 protein: CASSFEIRGFSGANVLTF; CDR3 DNA: TGTGCCAGCAGTTTTGAGATTCGGGGCTTCTCTGGGGCCAACGTCCTGACTTTC; D gene: .; J gene: TRBJ2-6; clone size: many; V gene: TRBV12-3/TRBV12-4
CDR3 protein: CASSQLTGSQETQYF; CDR3 DNA: TGTGCCAGCAGCCAGTTGACAGGTTCGCAAGAGACCCAGTACTTC; D gene: .; J gene: TRBJ2-5; clone size: many; V gene: TRBV3-1
CDR3 protein: CASSYFGLQNTEAFF; CDR3 DNA: TGTGCCAGCAGTTACTTTGGGCTTCAGAACACTGAAGCTTTCTTT; D gene: .; J gene: TRBJ1-1; clone size: few; V gene: TRBV6-5
CDR3 protein: CASSSTGAGANVLTF; CDR3 DNA: TGTGCCAGCAGCTCGACAGGGGCTGGGGCCAACGTCCTGACTTTC; D gene: TRBD1; J gene: TRBJ2-6; clone size: few; V gene: TRBV7-9
CDR3 protein: CASSLDRVNTEAFF; CDR3 DNA: TGCGCCAGCAGCTTGGACAGGGTGAACACTGAAGCTTTCTTT; D gene: .; J gene: TRBJ1-1; clone size: many; V gene: TRBV5-1
CDR3 protein: CASSVLEYNEQFF; CDR3 DNA: TGTGCCAGCAGCGTACTAGAATACAATGAGCAGTTCTTC; D gene: .; J gene: TRBJ2-1; clone size: many; V gene: TRBV6-5
CDR3 protein: CSARDQGGSGTVTYEQYF; CDR3 DNA: TGCAGTGCTAGAGATCAAGGCGGTAGCGGGACGGTTACCTACGAGCAGTACTTC; D gene: TRBD2; J gene: TRBJ2-7; clone size: few; V gene: TRBV20-1
CDR3 protein: CSARKARGTEAFF; CDR3 DNA: TGCAGTGCTAGAAAGGCCAGGGGGACTGAAGCTTTCTTT; D gene: TRBD1; J gene: TRBJ1-1; clone size: many; V gene: TRBV20-1
CDR3 protein: CASRPGSWGPLHF; CDR3 DNA: TGTGCCAGCAGACCAGGATCCTGGGGTCCCCTCCACTTT; D gene: .; J gene: TRBJ1-6; clone size: .; V gene: TRBV6-6
CDR3 protein: CASSQAGGSAYEQYF; CDR3 DNA: TGCGCCAGCAGCCAGGCGGGGGGCTCTGCCTACGAGCAGTACTTC; D gene: TRBD2; J gene: TRBJ2-7; clone size: .; V gene: TRBV4-1
CDR3 protein: CASSLRPSDGTEAFF; CDR3 DNA: TGCGCCAGCAGCTTGCGGCCCTCCGACGGGACTGAAGCTTTCTTT; D gene: .; J gene: TRBJ1-1; clone size: many; V gene: TRBV5-1
CDR3 protein: CSARVEVTQYF; CDR3 DNA: TGCAGTGCTAGAGTCGAGGTCACGCAGTATTTT; D gene: .; J gene: TRBJ2-3; clone size: many; V gene: TRBV20-1
CDR3 protein: CASSYSRGGSYNEQFF; CDR3 DNA: TGTGCCAGCAGTTACTCGCGCGGGGGTTCCTACAATGAGCAGTTCTTC; D gene: TRBD2; J gene: TRBJ2-1; clone size: many; V gene: TRBV6-6
CDR3 protein: CVSSPPRLAGGLEQFF; CDR3 DNA: TGTGTCAGCAGCCCCCCACGACTAGCGGGAGGTTTAGAGCAGTTCTTC; D gene: TRBD2; J gene: TRBJ2-1; clone size: .; V gene: TRBV7-7
CDR3 protein: CASSPLAGDRNEQFF; CDR3 DNA: TGTGCCAGCAGCCCCCTAGCGGGGGATAGGAATGAGCAGTTCTTC; D gene: TRBD2; J gene: TRBJ2-1; clone size: many; V gene: TRBV12-3/TRBV12-4
CDR3 protein: CASSDTPGETQYF; CDR3 DNA: TGCGCCAGCAGCGACACCCCAGGCGAGACCCAGTACTTC; D gene: .; J gene: TRBJ2-5; clone size: few; V gene: TRBV5-1
CDR3 protein: CSVSAGQETQYF; CDR3 DNA: TGCAGCGTTTCGGCAGGGCAAGAGACCCAGTACTTC; D gene: .; J gene: TRBJ2-5; clone size: .; V gene: TRBV29-1
CDR3 protein: CAIGEKGMGETQYF; CDR3 DNA: TGTGCCATCGGGGAGAAGGGGATGGGGGAGACCCAGTACTTC; D gene: .; J gene: TRBJ2-5; clone size: many; V gene: TRBV10-3
CDR3 protein: CAISESGTGGNQPQHF; CDR3 DNA: TGTGCCATCTCCGAGTCGGGGACAGGGGGCAATCAGCCCCAGCATTTT; D gene: TRBD1; J gene: TRBJ1-5; clone size: .; V gene: TRBV10-3
CDR3 protein: CASSQRRTSGRAMLGAYEQFF; CDR3 DNA: TGTGCCAGCAGCCAAAGAAGGACTAGCGGGAGGGCCATGTTGGGCGCGTATGAGCAGTTCTTC; D gene: TRBD2; J gene: TRBJ2-1; clone size: many; V gene: TRBV4-2
CDR3 protein: CSARDQVTASYEQYF; CDR3 DNA: TGCAGTGCTAGAGATCAAGTGACAGCCTCCTACGAGCAGTACTTC; D gene: .; J gene: TRBJ2-7; clone size: few; V gene: TRBV20-1
CDR3 protein: CASSPGTANEKLFF; CDR3 DNA: TGTGCCAGCAGTCCCGGGACGGCGAATGAAAAACTGTTTTTT; D gene: .; J gene: TRBJ1-4; clone size: .; V gene: TRBV12-3/TRBV12-4
CDR3 protein: CASSYREGQADTEAFF; CDR3 DNA: TGTGCCAGCAGTTACCGGGAAGGACAGGCGGACACTGAAGCTTTCTTT; D gene: TRBD1; J gene: TRBJ1-1; clone size: .; V gene: TRBV6-2/TRBV6-3
CDR3 protein: CASSLMGNTIYF; CDR3 DNA: TGTGCCAGCAGCTTGATGGGAAACACCATATATTTT; D gene: .; J gene: TRBJ1-3; clone size: few; V gene: TRBV5-6
CDR3 protein: CASSLAASSDTQYF; CDR3 DNA: TGTGCCAGCAGCTTGGCGGCTAGCTCAGATACGCAGTATTTT; D gene: .; J gene: TRBJ2-3; clone size: few; V gene: TRBV5-6
CDR3 protein: CAWRLGVSEQFF; CDR3 DNA: TGTGCCTGGAGGTTGGGGGTTAGTGAGCAGTTCTTC; D gene: .; J gene: TRBJ2-1; clone size: many; V gene: TRBV30
CDR3 protein: CASSLGGGGLMVGELFF; CDR3 DNA: TGTGCCAGCAGCTTAGGTGGCGGGGGGCTGATGGTCGGGGAGCTGTTTTTT; D gene: TRBD2; J gene: TRBJ2-2; clone size: .; V gene: TRBV7-9
CDR3 protein: CASSILASSYEQYF; CDR3 DNA: TGTGCCAGTAGTATACTAGCCTCATCCTACGAGCAGTACTTC; D gene: .; J gene: TRBJ2-7; clone size: many; V gene: TRBV19
CDR3 protein: CACRSNRGSYEQYF; CDR3 DNA: TGTGCCTGCAGGTCAAACAGGGGTTCCTACGAGCAGTACTTC; D gene: TRBD1; J gene: TRBJ2-7; clone size: few; V gene: TRBV6-5
CDR3 protein: CASSTTDTQYF; CDR3 DNA: TGTGCCAGCAGCACCACAGATACGCAGTATTTT; D gene: .; J gene: TRBJ2-3; clone size: many; V gene: TRBV7-9
CDR3 protein: CASTGSVGAKNIQYF; CDR3 DNA: TGTGCCAGCACCGGGTCAGTGGGAGCCAAAAACATTCAGTACTTC; D gene: .; J gene: TRBJ2-4; clone size: many; V gene: TRBV28
CDR3 protein: CASGLQGGADTQYF; CDR3 DNA: TGTGCCAGCGGATTGCAGGGTGGGGCAGATACGCAGTATTTT; D gene: .; J gene: TRBJ2-3; clone size: many; V gene: TRBV2
CDR3 protein: CSVEGGASVSTDTQYF; CDR3 DNA: TGCAGCGTTGAAGGTGGGGCTAGCGTAAGCACAGATACGCAGTATTTT; D gene: .; J gene: TRBJ2-3; clone size: .; V gene: TRBV29-1
CDR3 protein: CASSSYRGSYNEQFF; CDR3 DNA: TGTGCCAGCAGCTCTTACAGGGGTTCCTACAATGAGCAGTTCTTC; D gene: TRBD1; J gene: TRBJ2-1; clone size: many; V gene: TRBV7-3
CDR3 protein: CASSFRGRGTEAFF; CDR3 DNA: TGTGCCAGCAGTTTTCGGGGCAGGGGGACTGAAGCTTTCTTT; D gene: TRBD1; J gene: TRBJ1-1; clone size: many; V gene: TRBV27
CDR3 protein: CASSPQGAHTEAFF; CDR3 DNA: TGTGCCAGCAGCCCACAGGGGGCGCATACTGAAGCTTTCTTT; D gene: TRBD1; J gene: TRBJ1-1; clone size: few; V gene: TRBV7-9
CDR3 protein: CANKGEVVYNEQFF; CDR3 DNA: TGTGCCAACAAAGGGGAGGTAGTATACAATGAGCAGTTCTTC; D gene: .; J gene: TRBJ2-1; clone size: many; V gene: TRBV2
CDR3 protein: CASKLAGGPSSYNEQFF; CDR3 DNA: TGTGCCAGCAAGCTAGCGGGAGGGCCGAGCTCCTACAATGAGCAGTTCTTC; D gene: TRBD2; J gene: TRBJ2-1; clone size: many; V gene: TRBV2
CDR3 protein: CASSPLAGTDTQYF; CDR3 DNA: TGTGCCAGCAGCCCCCTAGCGGGGACAGATACGCAGTATTTT; D gene: TRBD2; J gene: TRBJ2-3; clone size: .; V gene: TRBV7-3
CDR3 protein: CSAREPWTGGSRTSGTQETQYF; CDR3 DNA: TGCAGTGCTAGAGAGCCATGGACAGGGGGCTCTAGGACTAGCGGGACGCAAGAGACCCAGTACTTC; D gene: .; J gene: TRBJ2-5; clone size: .; V gene: TRBV20-1
CDR3 protein: CASSYPGTTQETQYF; CDR3 DNA: TGTGCCAGCAGTTACCCTGGGACCACACAAGAGACCCAGTACTTC; D gene: .; J gene: TRBJ2-5; clone size: few; V gene: TRBV6-2/TRBV6-3
CDR3 protein: CSGSTGNPYEQYF; CDR3 DNA: TGCAGCGGATCGACAGGGAACCCCTACGAGCAGTACTTC; D gene: TRBD1; J gene: TRBJ2-7; clone size: many; V gene: TRBV29-1
CDR3 protein: CSARAGGGEKLFF; CDR3 DNA: TGCAGTGCTAGAGCTGGGGGGGGTGAAAAACTGTTTTTT; D gene: .; J gene: TRBJ1-4; clone size: many; V gene: TRBV20-1
CDR3 protein: CASSEAETQYF; CDR3 DNA: TGTGCCAGCAGTGAAGCTGAGACCCAGTACTTC; D gene: .; J gene: TRBJ2-5; clone size: many; V gene: TRBV2
CDR3 protein: CAISPETNHGEQFF; CDR3 DNA: TGTGCCATCAGTCCCGAGACCAACCATGGTGAGCAGTTCTTC; D gene: .; J gene: TRBJ2-1; clone size: .; V gene: TRBV10-3
CDR3 protein: CATSIPGTANTGELFF; CDR3 DNA: TGTGCCACCAGCATCCCCGGGACAGCGAACACCGGGGAGCTGTTTTTT; D gene: TRBD1; J gene: TRBJ2-2; clone size: many; V gene: TRBV15
CDR3 protein: CASKTSGIGREKETQYF; CDR3 DNA: TGTGCCAGTAAGACTAGCGGGATAGGTAGGGAAAAAGAGACCCAGTACTTC; D gene: TRBD2; J gene: TRBJ2-5; clone size: .; V gene: TRBV19
CDR3 protein: CSAAPGPTPETQYF; CDR3 DNA: TGCAGTGCTGCTCCGGGGCCGACCCCAGAGACCCAGTACTTC; D gene: .; J gene: TRBJ2-5; clone size: .; V gene: TRBV20-1
CDR3 protein: CASSPASGLLYEQYF; CDR3 DNA: TGTGCCAGCAGCCCAGCTAGCGGGCTACTTTACGAGCAGTACTTC; D gene: TRBD2; J gene: TRBJ2-7; clone size: many; V gene: TRBV7-2
CDR3 protein: CASSYIAGDYNEQFF; CDR3 DNA: TGTGCCAGCAGTTACATAGCGGGAGACTACAATGAGCAGTTCTTC; D gene: TRBD2; J gene: TRBJ2-1; clone size: .; V gene: TRBV6-2/TRBV6-3
CDR3 protein: CASSPQGGRDRTYEQYF; CDR3 DNA: TGTGCCAGCTCACCACAGGGGGGCCGGGACAGAACCTACGAGCAGTACTTC; D gene: .; J gene: TRBJ2-7; clone size: many; V gene: TRBV18
CDR3 protein: CASTRQSDENEQFF; CDR3 DNA: TGTGCCAGCACCCGGCAGTCAGATGAGAATGAGCAGTTCTTC; D gene: .; J gene: TRBJ2-1; clone size: many; V gene: TRBV7-2